The clone carrying this TCR beta chain was detected only a few times. Semi-nested PCR with Nested Universal Primer A followed constant-region reverse priming of full-length variable regions. TCRdb fed the 5' RACE reads into MiXCR, producing one record per CDR3 protein. The table shows nearly 40,000 distinct CDR3 sequences, with over 15% occurring only once. Trimming pared 1 base from V and 2 bases from J, leaving 9 bases between. Per the germline V gene, CDR1 is SGHVS and CDR2 is FQNEAQ. This CDR3 region has 16 residues. The chain combines TRBV7-8 with TRBJ1-6; maybe TRBD1 (5 bases). The receptor was isolated from a female donor with breast cancer. The source material was naive CD4+ T cells sorted from a lymph node. Noted subset: naive CD4+ T cells, CD4+CD45RA+CD25-. CDR3 loop: CASSLDRGTYNSPLHF. The CDR3 DNA is TGTGCCAGCAGCTTAGATAGGGGAACCTATAATTCACCCCTCCACTTT.